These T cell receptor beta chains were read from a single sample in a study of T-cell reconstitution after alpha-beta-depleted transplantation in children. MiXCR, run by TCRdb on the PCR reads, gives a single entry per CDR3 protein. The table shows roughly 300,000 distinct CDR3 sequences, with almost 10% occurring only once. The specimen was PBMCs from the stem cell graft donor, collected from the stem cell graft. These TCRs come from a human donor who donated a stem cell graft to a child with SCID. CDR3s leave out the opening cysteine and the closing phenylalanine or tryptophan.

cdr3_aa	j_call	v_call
ASSPPGQANSPLH	TRBJ1-6	TRBV28
SAREAGRNTEAF	TRBJ1-1	TRBV20-1
DSSGTGGLETQY	TRBJ2-5	TRBV9
AISARRGGGTDTQY	TRBJ2-3	TRBV10-3
ASSPLSPGETQY	TRBJ2-5	TRBV6-5
ASSRGRGQSYEQY	TRBJ2-7	TRBV23-1
ASSPAGQRFYGYT	TRBJ1-2	TRBV5-8
ASSPAWTSGGAIDTQY	TRBJ2-3	TRBV4-2
AISEAGANQPQH	TRBJ1-5	TRBV10-3
ASSQGNGQGATEAF	TRBJ1-1	TRBV4-1
ASTPRGGSYEQY	TRBJ2-7	TRBV5-6
ASSLASGTGDSYEQY	TRBJ2-7	TRBV7-9
ARTGNTGELF	TRBJ2-2	TRBV7-2
ASSDTKGVDYGYT	TRBJ1-2	TRBV25-1
ASSLGRDRGSGELF	TRBJ2-2	TRBV12-3/TRBV12-4
AISGGQGLTYEQY	TRBJ2-7	TRBV10-3
SAGGADDASTYTQY	TRBJ2-3	TRBV20-1
ASSARDPPETQY	TRBJ2-5	TRBV5-6
ASSPPQGITSTDTQY	TRBJ2-3	TRBV5-1
ASSLTASTDTQY	TRBJ2-3	TRBV6-2/TRBV6-3